The 24 T cell receptor beta chains below were found in one sample sequenced in a study of human T cells and chemical hapten exposure. Time point in this sample: patch test 2, 6 weeks after DPC sensitization. Treatment: therapeutic diphenylcyclopropenone sensitization with weekly scalp DPC. Via MiXCR, TCRdb re-called the RACE reads, giving one row per CDR3 protein. This table has 75,000 to 100,000 distinct CDR3 sequences, 9.3% appearing once. The specimen was whole blood, collected in connection with sensitization to the hapten diphenylcyclopropenone (DPC). These receptors were obtained from a woman between 40 and 55 years old with alopecia areata. Some clones in this sample may be carry-over from other donors' samples.

The chain joins TRBV24-1 to TRBJ1-1; D gene ambiguous. CDR3 length equals 13 residues. V lost 4 bases, J lost 7 bases, and 12 bases lay in between. The V gene's germline CDR1 is KGHDR and CDR2 SFDVKD. The CDR3: CATSDLTPLEAFF. The CDR3 bases are TGTGCCACCAGTGACCTGACCCCCCTTGAAGCTTTCTTT.

The V and J genes are TRBV24-1 and TRBJ2-3; no reliable D call. V was shortened by 4 bases and J by 4 bases, with 17 bases between the two germline ends. Germline loops: CDR1 KGHDR, CDR2 SFDVKD. The length of the CDR3 is 16 residues. The CDR3 DNA sequence: TGTGCCACCAGTGACGGTGATGGGCAGGCGGCAGATACGCAGTATTTT. This gives the protein CATSDGDGQAADTQYF.

This clonotype occurred many times. CDR3 protein: CASSQGHRESYEQYF. The DNA of the CDR3 is TGCGCCAGCAGCCAAGGGCACAGGGAGTCCTACGAGCAGTACTTC. The chain recombines TRBV4-1 with TRBJ2-7, with TRBD1 as a possible D gene (6 bases). CDR1 and CDR2 (germline): MGHRA, YSYEKL. The CDR3 runs to 15 residues. V was trimmed by 1 base and J by 1 base, leaving 11 bases between them.

This clonotype has more than one count but fewer than ten. The gene calls are TRBV6-6 and TRBJ1-1; no definite D call. The V and J ends lost 5 bases and 0 bases respectively, with 13 bases between them. The germline V gene has CDR1 MNHNY and CDR2 SVGAGI (reference sequence). This CDR3 is built from 15 residues. The CDR3 DNA sequence: TGTGCCAGCAGTGGCCTGGTTTTAGTGAACACTGAAGCTTTCTTT. It yields the protein CASSGLVLVNTEAFF.

This clonotype was recorded a few times. This chain links TRBV11-2 with TRBJ2-3; 7 nucleotides align to TRBD1. Looked up from germline, CDR1 is SGHAT and CDR2 is FQNNGV. V lost 5 bases to trimming and J lost 3 bases; unmatched junction nucleotides: 11. The CDR3 extends over 16 amino acids. CDR3 sequence: CASSPRRGTETDTQYF. The CDR3 DNA sequence: TGTGCCAGCAGCCCACGCAGGGGGACGGAAACAGATACGCAGTATTTT. The variable domain in full, completed from reference TRBV11-2 and TRBJ2-3, reads EAGVAQSPRYKIIEKRQSVAFWCNPISGHATLYWYQQILGQGPKLLIQFQNNGVVDDSQLPKDRFSAERLKGVDSTLKIQPAKLEDSAVYLCASSPRRGTETDTQYFGPGTRLTVL.

This clonotype has more than one count but fewer than ten. V gene TRBV27 combines with J gene TRBJ2-5; D gene ambiguous. Between the trimmed V and J ends, which lost 8 bases and 3 bases, there was a span of 13 bases. The CDR3 extends over 13 amino acids. Looked up from germline, CDR1 is MNHEY and CDR2 is SMNVEV (reference sequence). CDR3 residues: CASAGPKKETQYF. CDR3 DNA sequence: TGTGCCAGCGCTGGACCAAAGAAAGAGACCCAGTACTTC.

This clonotype showed up many times. The CDR3 sequence is CASSDSGSNNEQFF. The CDR3 DNA reads as TGTGCCAGCAGTGATAGCGGGTCCAACAATGAGCAGTTCTTC. The V and J genes are TRBV6-1 and TRBJ2-1, with 7 bases aligning to TRBD2. Germline CDR1 and CDR2: MNHNS and SASEGT. The CDR3 spans 14 residues. J gave up 5 bases and V 3 bases, and 4 bases lay outside the gene matches.

This clonotype has just a few counts. The CDR3 region has the DNA TGTGCCAGCTCACCGGATTCAGGGAACTATGGCTACACCTTC. It translates to CASSPDSGNYGYTF. The V and J genes are TRBV18 and TRBJ1-2; D might be TRBD1 (5 bases). V lost 3 bases and J lost 2, with 10 bases in between. Germline CDR1 reads KGHSH; CDR2 reads LQKENI. The CDR3 is 14 amino acids.

Many counts were recorded for this clonotype. The J gene is TRBJ2-1, the V gene TRBV7-6; 7 nucleotides agree with TRBD2. The CDR3 totals 16 residues. J lost 0 bases, V lost 1 base, and 3 bases had no gene match. CDR1 SGHVS and CDR2 FNYEAQ come from the germline V gene. CDR3 sequence reads: CASSLGSSGSYNEQFF. In DNA, the CDR3 is TGTGCCAGCAGCTTAGGGTCTAGCGGCTCCTACAATGAGCAGTTCTTC.

This clonotype was seen a handful of times. CDR3 sequence (DNA): TGTGCCAGCAGCCACGAAAGGAATGAGCAGTTCTTC. It translates to CASSHERNEQFF. This chain connects TRBV6-2 or TRBV6-3 to TRBJ2-1; no clear D gene. CDR1 is MNHEY, CDR2 SVGEGT, per germline. The CDR3 consists of 12 residues. Trimming took off 6 bases at V and 7 bases at J, with 10 bases between the two ends.

The genes are TRBV18 and TRBJ2-5; tentatively, D is TRBD1 or TRBD2 (5 bases each). Per germline, CDR1 KGHSH and CDR2 LQKENI. There are 15 residues in the CDR3. Trimming left V 7 bases short and J 3 bases short, with 18 bases between. CDR3 sequence reads: CASLPSRGAEETQYF. In DNA form, the CDR3 reads TGTGCCAGCTTACCTTCAAGAGGGGCTGAAGAGACCCAGTACTTC.

This clonotype was detected only a few times. The V call is TRBV28, the J call TRBJ2-4, with 9 bases aligning to TRBD1. V was clipped by 6 bases and J by 6 bases; unmatched bases: 9. In germline, CDR1 is MDHEN, CDR2 SYDVKM. CDR3 length: 15 amino acids. The CDR3 protein is CASSSPGQGRNIQYF. The CDR3 DNA reads TGTGCCAGCAGCTCTCCGGGACAGGGTAGAAACATTCAGTACTTC.

The chain joins TRBV28 to TRBJ2-5, with D possibly matching TRBD2 (5 bases). The V and J ends lost 5 bases and 3 bases respectively, with 19 bases between them. CDR1 is MDHEN and CDR2 is SYDVKM in the germline V gene. The CDR3 has 16 residues. CDR3 coding DNA: TGTGCCAGCAGTGGTTTGCCGGGAAATTGGAAAGAGACCCAGTACTTC. This codes for CASSGLPGNWKETQYF.

This chain joins TRBV7-2 and TRBJ2-3; D uncertain. In germline, CDR1 is SGHTA, CDR2 FQGNSA. The V gene lost 5 bases and the J gene lost 6 bases, with 3 bases spanning the gap. The CDR3 has 10 amino acids. The CDR3 DNA reads TGTGCCAGCAGCGTGGATACGCAGTATTTT. It yields the protein CASSVDTQYF.

With regard to this clonotype: This could be a read error, since a much larger clone is one nucleotide away. The CDR3 does not end in the conserved phenylalanine or tryptophan, so this is likely a read error. The CDR3 DNA is TGTGCCAGCAGTTTACTCGCGGGGCGGCGAGAGACCCAGTACCTC. It is translated as CASSLLAGRRETQYL. The chain has TRBV28 and TRBJ2-5; D is possibly TRBD2 (6 bases). V lost 2 bases to trimming and J lost 4 bases, with 14 bases between them. This CDR3 is 15 amino acids long. Germline assignment: CDR1 MDHEN and CDR2 SYDVKM.

This clonotype occurred many times. The V gene is TRBV10-3, the J gene TRBJ2-7; D not resolved. The ends were cut back, 9 bases at V and 0 bases at J, with 9 bases in the middle. The germline CDR1 and CDR2 sequences are ENHRY and SYGVKD. The CDR3 sequence is 12 residues long. The CDR3 DNA reads TGTGCCATTGGACGAAGCTCCTACGAGCAGTACTTC. It yields the protein CAIGRSSYEQYF.

V is TRBV5-1 and J is TRBJ2-2, with TRBD2 as a possible D gene (6 bases). The length of the CDR3 is 16 residues. With 0 bases removed from V and 0 bases from J, the gap between germline ends came to 9 bases. Germline loops: CDR1 SGHRS, CDR2 YFSETQ. Written as DNA, the CDR3 is TGCGCCAGCAGCTTGGCCGGGGGAGCGAACACCGGGGAGCTGTTTTTT. Amino acids: CASSLAGGANTGELFF.

The J gene is TRBJ2-2, the V gene TRBV7-3; D possibly corresponds to TRBD2 (5 bases). Looked up from germline, CDR1 is SGHTA and CDR2 is FQGTGA. The V end lost 5 bases, the J end lost 2 bases, and 12 bases lay between the germline ends. This CDR3 has 15 amino acids. The CDR3 coding sequence is TGTGCCAGCAGCGCCTACCGGGATAACACCGGGGAGCTGTTTTTT. Protein: CASSAYRDNTGELFF.

This clonotype has more than one count but fewer than ten. The DNA of the CDR3 is TGTGCCAGCAGCAGGGGAACTAGCGGGAGTGATACGCAGTATTTT. Its translation: CASSRGTSGSDTQYF. V usage is TRBV28 and J usage is TRBJ2-3; 11 bases are shared with TRBD2. The CDR3 is 15 residues long. The junction had 8 bases not matched to a gene; V was cut back by 6 bases and J by 6 bases. Germline lookup yields CDR1 MDHEN and CDR2 SYDVKM.

This clonotype was detected ten times or more. V is TRBV20-1 and J is TRBJ2-7, with TRBD2 matching 8 bases. The CDR3 length is 15 residues. Germline V lookup: CDR1 DFQATT, CDR2 SNEGSKA (reference sequence). J lost 4 bases, V lost 8 bases, and 16 bases had no gene match. Written as DNA, the CDR3 is TGCAGTCAAGCCCCCGGGACTAGGGGTTCTTACGAGCAGTACTTC. It yields the protein CSQAPGTRGSYEQYF.

This clonotype was detected ten times or more. The chain combines TRBV5-4 with TRBJ2-1; 10 nucleotides line up with TRBD2. The CDR3 totals 18 residues. Germline assignment: CDR1 SGHNT and CDR2 YYREEE (reference sequence). Germline trimming cut 2 bases from V and 7 bases from J; bases unmatched to any gene: 15. The CDR3 sequence is CASSLPPSSGRAGNEQFF. Here the CDR3 DNA reads TGTGCCAGCAGCTTACCTCCATCCAGCGGGAGGGCCGGAAATGAGCAGTTCTTC.

The gene calls are TRBV3-1 and TRBJ2-5; 7 bases line up with TRBD2. V was clipped by 4 bases and J by 2 bases; unmatched bases: 4. In germline, CDR1 is LGHDT, CDR2 YNNKEL (reference sequence). This CDR3 is 14 amino acids long. The CDR3: CASSLQRDQETQYF. The DNA of the CDR3 is TGTGCCAGCAGCCTTCAGCGGGATCAAGAGACCCAGTACTTC.

This clonotype was recorded at least ten times. This sequence joins TRBV28 and TRBJ2-3, with D perhaps given as TRBD1 or TRBD2 (5 bases each). Trimming cost V 6 bases and J 4 bases, with 11 bases left between them. The CDR3 runs 13 residues. CDR1 MDHEN and CDR2 SYDVKM come from the germline V gene. The CDR3 DNA reads as TGTGCCAGCAGCGACAGAGGGTCAGATACGCAGTATTTT. It specifies CASSDRGSDTQYF.

This clonotype was counted ten times or more. This rearrangement joins TRBV7-2 to TRBJ2-3; 7 bases fit TRBD2. The CDR3 runs 15 residues. From germline, CDR1 is SGHTA and CDR2 FQGNSA. Trimming removed 4 bases from V and 6 bases from J; junction bases left unmatched: 10. CDR3 protein: CASSSVGLVRDTQYF. For the CDR3, the DNA is TGTGCCAGCAGCTCCGTCGGACTAGTGCGCGATACGCAGTATTTT.